The present entry profiles one TCR beta chain with its context. The antigen is unknown. The Oncomine TCR Beta short-read assay sequenced DNA from cultured CD4+ T cells. Using its own MiXCR run on the PCR reads, TCRdb lists one record per CDR3 protein. The data hold roughly 15,000 distinct CDR3 sequences, with 73% observed a single time. These data are taken from a study of vaccination and CD4 T cells after COVID-19. As for treatment: roughly 10-day PBMC culture with coronavirus spike peptide pools or control peptides (ViraFEST assay). Germline V lookup: CDR1 SGHTA, CDR2 FQGNSA. The J segment lost 0 bases and the V segment lost 4 bases, leaving 11 bases of the junction unmatched. This CDR3 contains 18 residues.

The chain combines TRBV7-2 with TRBJ2-3; 9 nucleotides match TRBD2. Specimen: CD4+ T cells from blood, cultured in vitro. The TCR originated in a human donor who had recovered from COVID-19. CDR3 protein: CASSSRGSGGSSTDTQYF. In DNA, the CDR3 is TGTGCCAGCAGCTCCCGGGGTAGCGGGGGATCTAGCACAGATACGCAGTATTTT.